This paragraph covers one TCR beta chain sequence. CDR1 SGHNT and CDR2 YYREEE come from the germline V gene (reference sequence). V shed 0 bases and J shed 0 bases, with 10 bases lying between them. This CDR3 is 17 amino acids long. As to treatment: oral pan-JAK inhibitor, 5-10 mg twice daily. The source of the sample is a study of CD8+ T cells in alopecia areata. Study as a whole: Treated patients' severity was scored by percentage of affected scalp area.

As the sequencing template, cDNA was produced by extracting RNA and reverse transcribing it. Here immunoSEQ multiplex PCR was the method, and the copy in TCRdb shows in-frame clones only, minus some. The sample lists 180,000 or so clones, roughly 46% occurring once. This material consisted of CD8+ T cells sorted from blood, taken at roughly week 53, from a patient treated with tofacitinib. The chain is built from TRBV5-4 and TRBJ2-6; no definite D call. This TCR derives from a human donor with alopecia areata. The CDR3 loop reads CASSLVVHNSGANVLTF. The CDR3 bases are TGTGCCAGCAGCTTGGTGGTGCACAACTCTGGGGCCAACGTCCTGACTTTC.